The clone carrying this TCR beta chain occurred many times. Germline V gives CDR1 DFQATT, CDR2 SNEGSKA (reference sequence). The CDR3 is 14 residues long. Trimming pared 6 bases from V and 5 bases from J, leaving 19 bases between. TCR beta CDR3 sequences were amplified from RNA transcripts. HTBI primers were the set used in a first-round RT-PCR of the TCR CDR3. TCRdb re-derived calls from the multiplex PCR reads in MiXCR, one entry per CDR3 protein. The data show hundreds of thousands of distinct CDR3 sequences, with 14% seen just once and around 12% held by the top ten. This entry comes from a study of T cells in Graves' hyperthyroidism and ophthalmopathy. Across the study: Peripheral blood was secured at the point of initial diagnosis, before any treatment.

The TCR was taken from a woman aged 45-65 years with Graves' ophthalmopathy. Sequenced material: blood. The gene calls are TRBV20-1 and TRBJ2-5; D is possibly TRBD1 (6 bases). The CDR3 spells CSAEQRQAPETQYF. Written as DNA, the CDR3 is TGCAGTGCCGAACAAAGACAGGCCCCGGAGACCCAGTACTTC.